This TCR beta chain was sequenced during a study of post-analysis software for immune sequencing data. Concerning this clonotype itself: What it recognizes is unknown.

Germline CDR1 is SGHTA and CDR2 is FQGNSA. CDR3 size: 14 residues. V was cut by 7 bases and J by 6 bases, with 17 bases left in between. Sequencing libraries made from TCR beta cDNA carried unique molecular identifiers. TCRdb itself ran the PCR reads through MiXCR, one entry per CDR3 protein. The sample has 450,000 or so distinct CDR3 sequences, less than 45% seen once. Broader study findings: The five TRBV segments detected at higher frequency in patients than in controls included TRBV5-6, TRBV5-1 and TRBV20-1. Those with multiple sclerosis, the patient group, showed significantly lower normalized Chao1 diversity than controls.

The J gene is TRBJ2-3, the V gene TRBV7-2; tentative D call: TRBD2 (5 bases). The sample comprised blood. This receptor was taken from a girl aged 10-17 years with multiple sclerosis. CDR3: CASTLLYSGDTQYF. The DNA of the CDR3 is TGTGCCAGCACACTCTTATATTCGGGGGATACGCAGTATTTT.